This entry features one TCR beta chain sequence. Its antigen is still unknown. This entry belongs to a study of cytomegalovirus exposure and HLA in healthy donors. In the study overall: Earlier sequencing of about 179 million T cells yielded nearly 120 million unique TCR beta sequences. Regarding the study as a whole: Earlier analysis found most TCR beta V segments productive about 87% or about 30% of the time. Association of approximately 18,000 TCR beta sequences with HLA alleles was found at 0.05 false discovery rate in a later analysis.

PCR involved 60 Vbeta and 13 Jbeta primers. Profiled with immunoSEQ multiplex PCR; TCRdb holds only in-frame clones, not every one. The sample includes 120,000 to 150,000 clones, 75% to 80% of them seen just once. V gave up 6 bases and J gave up 0 bases; unmatched junction bases: 7. The germline V gene encodes CDR1 SNHLY and CDR2 FYNNEI. This CDR3 is 15 amino acids long. This clonotype was sampled from a woman between 40 and 55 years old in good health and CMV-seropositive. Sequencing used PBMCs. The chain uses TRBV2 and TRBJ1-1, with 7 nucleotides matching TRBD1. The CDR3 is CASRTKQGLNTEAFF. The CDR3 nucleotides read TGTGCCAGCAGGACCAAACAGGGGCTGAACACTGAAGCTTTCTTT.